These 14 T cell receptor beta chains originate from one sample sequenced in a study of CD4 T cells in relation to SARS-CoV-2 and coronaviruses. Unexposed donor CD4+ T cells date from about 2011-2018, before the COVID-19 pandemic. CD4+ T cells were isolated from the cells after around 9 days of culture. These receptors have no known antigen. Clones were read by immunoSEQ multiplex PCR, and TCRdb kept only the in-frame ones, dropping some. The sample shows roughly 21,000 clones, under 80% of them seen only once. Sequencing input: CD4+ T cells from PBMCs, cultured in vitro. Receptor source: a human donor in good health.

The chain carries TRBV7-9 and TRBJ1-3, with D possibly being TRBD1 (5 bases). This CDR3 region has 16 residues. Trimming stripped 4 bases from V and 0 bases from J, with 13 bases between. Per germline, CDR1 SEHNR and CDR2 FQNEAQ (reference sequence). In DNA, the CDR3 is TGTGCCAGCAGCTCGGGACGCTTACCCTCTGGAAACACCATATATTTT. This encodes CASSSGRLPSGNTIYF.

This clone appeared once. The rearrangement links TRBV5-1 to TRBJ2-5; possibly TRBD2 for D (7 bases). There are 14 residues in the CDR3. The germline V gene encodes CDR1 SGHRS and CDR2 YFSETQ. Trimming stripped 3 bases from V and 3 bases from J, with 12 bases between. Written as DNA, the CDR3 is TGCGCCAGCAGCTGGGGGGGCAGTAAAGAGACCCAGTACTTC. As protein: CASSWGGSKETQYF.

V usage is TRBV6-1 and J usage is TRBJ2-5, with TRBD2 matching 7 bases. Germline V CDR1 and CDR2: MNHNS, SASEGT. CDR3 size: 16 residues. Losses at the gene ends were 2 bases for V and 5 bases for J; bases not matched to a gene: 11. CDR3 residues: CASSEYRAGRGETQYF. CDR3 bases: TGTGCCAGCAGTGAATATCGAGCGGGACGGGGGGAGACCCAGTACTTC.

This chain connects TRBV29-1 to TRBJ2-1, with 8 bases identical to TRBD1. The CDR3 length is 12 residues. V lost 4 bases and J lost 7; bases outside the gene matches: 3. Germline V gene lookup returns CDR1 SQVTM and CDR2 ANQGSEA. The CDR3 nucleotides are TGCAGCGTTGGGACAGGGCGGAATGAGCAGTTCTTC. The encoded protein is CSVGTGRNEQFF.

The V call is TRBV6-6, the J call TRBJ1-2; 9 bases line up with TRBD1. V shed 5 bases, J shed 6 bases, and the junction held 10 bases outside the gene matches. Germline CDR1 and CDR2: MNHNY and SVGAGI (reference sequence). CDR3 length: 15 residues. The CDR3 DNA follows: TGTGCCAGCAGTATCACAGGGGGCGGTTCGGATGGCTACACCTTC. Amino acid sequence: CASSITGGGSDGYTF.

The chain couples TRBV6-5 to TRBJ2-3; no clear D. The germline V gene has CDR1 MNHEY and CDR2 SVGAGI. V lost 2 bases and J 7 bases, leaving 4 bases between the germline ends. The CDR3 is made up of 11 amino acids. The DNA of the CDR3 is TGTGCCAGCAGTTACAGAAATACGCAGTATTTT. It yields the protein CASSYRNTQYF.

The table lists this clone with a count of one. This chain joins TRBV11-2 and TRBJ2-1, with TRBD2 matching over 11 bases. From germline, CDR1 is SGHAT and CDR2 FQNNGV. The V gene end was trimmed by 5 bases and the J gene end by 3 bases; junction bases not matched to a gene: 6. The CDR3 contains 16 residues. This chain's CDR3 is CASSVAGTSGYNEQFF. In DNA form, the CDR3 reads TGTGCCAGCAGCGTGGCGGGGACTAGCGGCTACAATGAGCAGTTCTTC.

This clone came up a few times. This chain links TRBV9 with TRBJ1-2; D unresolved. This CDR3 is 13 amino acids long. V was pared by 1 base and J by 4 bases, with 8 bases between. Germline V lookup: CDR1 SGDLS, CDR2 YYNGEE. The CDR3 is CASSVKTGYGYTF. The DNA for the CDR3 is TGTGCCAGCAGCGTAAAGACGGGCTATGGCTACACCTTC.

CDR3 bases: TGTGCCACCAGCAGGAACCTTGGGACTAGCGGGAGGTGGCAAGAGACCCAGTACTTC. Encoded protein: CATSRNLGTSGRWQETQYF. The chain uses TRBV15 and TRBJ2-5; TRBD2 agrees at 15 bases. Germline trimming cut 3 bases from V and 2 bases from J; bases unmatched to any gene: 10. The CDR3 is made up of 19 amino acids. Germline CDR1 is LNHNV and CDR2 is YYDKDF (reference sequence).

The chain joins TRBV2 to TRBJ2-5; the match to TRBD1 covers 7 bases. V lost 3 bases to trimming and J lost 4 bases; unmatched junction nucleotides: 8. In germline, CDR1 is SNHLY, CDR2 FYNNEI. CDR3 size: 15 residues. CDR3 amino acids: CASSDRGQARETQYF. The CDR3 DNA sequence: TGTGCCAGCAGTGATCGAGGACAGGCTCGAGAGACCCAGTACTTC.

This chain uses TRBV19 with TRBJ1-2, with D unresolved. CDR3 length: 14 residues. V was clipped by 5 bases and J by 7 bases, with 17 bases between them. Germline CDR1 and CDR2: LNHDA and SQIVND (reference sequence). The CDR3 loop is CASSERIEFGGYTF. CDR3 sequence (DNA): TGTGCCAGTAGTGAACGGATAGAATTCGGTGGCTACACCTTC.

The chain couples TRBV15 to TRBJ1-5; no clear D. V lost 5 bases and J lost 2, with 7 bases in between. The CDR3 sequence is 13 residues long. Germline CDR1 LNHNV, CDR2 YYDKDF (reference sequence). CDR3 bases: TGTGCCACCAGCTCCCAGGGCAATCAGCCCCAGCATTTT. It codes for CATSSQGNQPQHF.

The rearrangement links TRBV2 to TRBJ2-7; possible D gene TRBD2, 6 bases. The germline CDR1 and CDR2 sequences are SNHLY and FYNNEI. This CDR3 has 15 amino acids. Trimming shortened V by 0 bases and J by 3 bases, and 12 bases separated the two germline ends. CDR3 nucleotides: TGTGCCAGCAGTGAAGCCGGCGGGAATAACTACGAGCAGTACTTC. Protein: CASSEAGGNNYEQYF.

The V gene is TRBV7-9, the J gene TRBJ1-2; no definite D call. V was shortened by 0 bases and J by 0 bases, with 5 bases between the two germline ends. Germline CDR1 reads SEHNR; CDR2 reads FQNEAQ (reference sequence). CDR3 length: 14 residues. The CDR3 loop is CASSLAAANYGYTF. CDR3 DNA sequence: TGTGCCAGCAGCTTAGCGGCAGCTAACTATGGCTACACCTTC.